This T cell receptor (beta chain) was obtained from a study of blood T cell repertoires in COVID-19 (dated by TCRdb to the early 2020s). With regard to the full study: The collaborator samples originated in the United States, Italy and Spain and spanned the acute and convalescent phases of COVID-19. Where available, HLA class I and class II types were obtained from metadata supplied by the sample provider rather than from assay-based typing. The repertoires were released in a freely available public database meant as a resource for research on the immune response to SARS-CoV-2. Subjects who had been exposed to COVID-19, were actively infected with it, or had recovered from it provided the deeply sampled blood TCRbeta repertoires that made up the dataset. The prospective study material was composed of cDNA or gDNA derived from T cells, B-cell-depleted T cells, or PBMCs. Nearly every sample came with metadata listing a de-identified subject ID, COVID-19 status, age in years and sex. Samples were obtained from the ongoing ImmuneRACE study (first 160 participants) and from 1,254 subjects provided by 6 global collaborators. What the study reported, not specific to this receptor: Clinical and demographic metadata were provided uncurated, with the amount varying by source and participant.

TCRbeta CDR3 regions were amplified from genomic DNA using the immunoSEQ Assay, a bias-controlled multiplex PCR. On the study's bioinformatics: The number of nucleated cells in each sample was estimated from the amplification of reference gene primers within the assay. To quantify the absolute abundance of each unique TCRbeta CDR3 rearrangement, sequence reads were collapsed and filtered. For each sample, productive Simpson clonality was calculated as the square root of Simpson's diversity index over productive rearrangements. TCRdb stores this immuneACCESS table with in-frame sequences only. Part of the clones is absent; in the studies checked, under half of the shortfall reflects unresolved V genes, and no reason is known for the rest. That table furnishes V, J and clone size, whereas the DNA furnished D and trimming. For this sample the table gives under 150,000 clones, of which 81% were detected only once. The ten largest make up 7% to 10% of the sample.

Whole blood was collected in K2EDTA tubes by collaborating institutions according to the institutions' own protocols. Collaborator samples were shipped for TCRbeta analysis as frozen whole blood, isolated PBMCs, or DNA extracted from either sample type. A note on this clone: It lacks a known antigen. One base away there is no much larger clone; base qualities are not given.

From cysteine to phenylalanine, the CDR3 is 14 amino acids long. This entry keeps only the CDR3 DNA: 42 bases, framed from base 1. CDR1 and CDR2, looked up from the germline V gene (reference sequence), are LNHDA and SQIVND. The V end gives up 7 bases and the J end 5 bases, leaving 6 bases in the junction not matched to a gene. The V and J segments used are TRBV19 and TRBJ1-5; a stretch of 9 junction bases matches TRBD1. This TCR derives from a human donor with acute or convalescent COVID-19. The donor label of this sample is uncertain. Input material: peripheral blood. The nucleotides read TGTGCCAGTACCATAGGGGACAGGGATCAGCCCCAGCATTTT. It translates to CASTIGDRDQPQHF.